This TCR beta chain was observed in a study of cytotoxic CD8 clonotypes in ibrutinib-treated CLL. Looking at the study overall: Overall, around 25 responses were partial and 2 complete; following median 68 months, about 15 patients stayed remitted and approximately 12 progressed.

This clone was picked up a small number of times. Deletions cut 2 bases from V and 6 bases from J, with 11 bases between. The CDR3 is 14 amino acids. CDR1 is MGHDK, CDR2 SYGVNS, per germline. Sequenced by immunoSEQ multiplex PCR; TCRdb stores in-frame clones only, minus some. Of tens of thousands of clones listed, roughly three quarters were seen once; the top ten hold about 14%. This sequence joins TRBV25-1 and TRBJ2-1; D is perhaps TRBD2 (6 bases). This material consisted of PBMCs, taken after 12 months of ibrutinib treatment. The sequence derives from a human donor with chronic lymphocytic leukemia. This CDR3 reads CASSEQASANEQFF. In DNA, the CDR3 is TGTGCCAGCAGTGAACAGGCTAGCGCCAATGAGCAGTTCTTC.